These T cell receptor beta chains were read from a single sample in a study of T cells in Graves' hyperthyroidism and ophthalmopathy. MiXCR, applied by TCRdb to the multiplex PCR reads, yields one record per CDR3 protein. The sample consists of hundreds of thousands of distinct CDR3 sequences, under 15% of them appearing once. Input material: blood. Every receptor here comes from a woman between 40 and 55 years old with Graves' ophthalmopathy. Each CDR3 is given with its conserved first and last residue. Each record gives: J gene, clone size, D gene, V gene, CDR3 protein, CDR3 DNA. D genes are given only for firm matches. Clone sizes are given selectively: once, few, many, or a class where the clone is expanded.

>TRBJ2-7|many|TRBD1|TRBV6-2/TRBV6-3
CASKTTGDYEQYF
TGTGCCAGCAAAACGACAGGGGACTACGAGCAGTACTTC
>TRBJ2-7|.|TRBD2|TRBV7-3
CASSLGSSGEQYF
TGTGCCAGCAGCTTAGGGTCTAGCGGCGAGCAGTACTTC
>TRBJ1-2|.|TRBD1|TRBV6-5
CASSYSTGLFGYTF
TGTGCCAGCAGTTACTCGACAGGGCTGTTTGGCTACACCTTC
>TRBJ2-7|many|.|TRBV6-2/TRBV6-3
CASSYSFGAPYEQYF
TGTGCCAGCAGTTACTCGTTTGGGGCTCCCTACGAGCAGTACTTC
>TRBJ1-5|few|.|TRBV6-1
CASSESRFTAQHF
TGTGCCAGCAGTGAATCACGGTTCACAGCCCAGCATTTT
>TRBJ2-7|.|.|TRBV10-3
CAISGRTDSYEQYF
TGTGCCATCAGTGGAAGGACAGACTCCTACGAGCAGTACTTC
>TRBJ2-3|many|.|TRBV7-6
CASSFLSGDFSSTDTQYF
TGTGCCAGCAGCTTTCTGTCAGGGGACTTCTCTAGCACAGATACGCAGTATTTT
>TRBJ2-4|many|.|TRBV6-2/TRBV6-3
CASSYPGLNKNIQYF
TGTGCCAGCAGTTACCCGGGGCTCAACAAAAACATTCAGTACTTC
>TRBJ2-5|many|.|TRBV6-2/TRBV6-3
CASSYSARGEETQYF
TGTGCCAGCAGTTACTCGGCACGGGGAGAAGAGACCCAGTACTTC
>TRBJ2-2|many|TRBD1|TRBV19
CATRDRGVTGELFF
TGTGCCACCCGGGACAGGGGAGTCACCGGGGAGCTGTTTTTT
>TRBJ2-7|many|TRBD1|TRBV6-5
CASSYKQGASVEQYF
TGTGCCAGCAGTTACAAACAGGGGGCGTCGGTCGAGCAGTACTTC
>TRBJ2-5|few|.|TRBV18
CASSPLDGVQETQYF
TGTGCCAGCTCACCACTGGACGGAGTACAAGAGACCCAGTACTTC
>TRBJ2-7|many|.|TRBV7-2
CASSLGQELDYEQYF
TGTGCCAGCAGCTTAGGGCAGGAGCTGGACTACGAGCAGTACTTC
>TRBJ2-7|many|.|TRBV27
CASRTLGGEQYF
TGTGCCAGTCGAACCCTGGGGGGCGAGCAGTACTTC
>TRBJ2-7|.|.|TRBV12-3/TRBV12-4
CASKKGGTYEQYF
TGTGCCAGCAAAAAAGGAGGGACCTACGAGCAGTACTTC
>TRBJ1-1|once|TRBD1|TRBV12-3/TRBV12-4
CASRGTGRGEAFF
TGTGCCAGCAGGGGGACAGGGAGAGGTGAAGCTTTCTTT
>TRBJ2-2|.|TRBD2|TRBV28
CASSTSGKNTGELFF
TGTGCCAGCTCTACTAGCGGAAAGAACACCGGGGAGCTGTTTTTT
>TRBJ2-7|many|.|TRBV11-1
CASSLGLDSWGPYEQYF
TGTGCCAGCAGCTTAGGTCTGGACTCTTGGGGCCCCTACGAGCAGTACTTC
>TRBJ2-5|few|TRBD1|TRBV6-5
CASSWYRGAEETQYF
TGTGCCAGCAGTTGGTACAGGGGGGCGGAAGAGACCCAGTACTTC
>TRBJ2-7|.|TRBD2|TRBV11-2
CASSSSGSSGSYEQYF
TGTGCCAGCAGCTCAAGCGGGAGTTCCGGATCCTACGAGCAGTACTTC
>TRBJ2-6|many|.|TRBV6-2/TRBV6-3
CASNPHYSGANVLTF
TGTGCCAGCAACCCACATTACTCTGGGGCCAACGTCCTGACTTTC
>TRBJ2-7|many|.|TRBV6-1
CACSTGVPYEQYF
TGTGCCTGCTCGACGGGCGTACCCTACGAGCAGTACTTC
>TRBJ2-5|.|TRBD2|TRBV12-3/TRBV12-4
CASRLGAGGPETQYF
TGTGCCAGCAGGCTCGGAGCGGGGGGGCCAGAGACCCAGTACTTC
>TRBJ2-2|.|TRBD1|TRBV27
CASWDRDTGELFF
TGTGCCAGCTGGGACAGGGACACCGGGGAGCTGTTTTTT
>TRBJ1-2|many|.|TRBV6-5
CASSYSRGRGYTF
TGTGCCAGCAGTTACTCGAGGGGTCGTGGCTACACCTTC
>TRBJ2-5|.|.|TRBV6-1
CASSPGPEAQYF
TGTGCCAGCAGTCCAGGTCCAGAGGCCCAGTACTTC
>TRBJ1-5|many|.|TRBV6-1
CASSEAGVMNQPQHF
TGTGCCAGCAGTGAAGCGGGGGTTATGAATCAGCCCCAGCATTTT
>TRBJ2-5|few|TRBD2|TRBV10-3
CAISLAGGLQETQYF
TGTGCCATCAGTCTAGCGGGAGGACTACAAGAGACCCAGTACTTC
>TRBJ2-1|few|TRBD2|TRBV28
CASGSSGAFYNEQFF
TGTGCCAGCGGGTCTAGCGGAGCGTTTTACAATGAGCAGTTCTTC
>TRBJ2-7|many|TRBD1|TRBV11-1
CASSSTGGGRSYEQYF
TGTGCCAGCAGCTCGACAGGGGGCGGGCGATCCTACGAGCAGTACTTC
>TRBJ1-6|many|TRBD1|TRBV6-2/TRBV6-3
CASNTPGQGNSPLHF
TGTGCCAGCAATACACCCGGACAGGGGAATTCACCCCTCCACTTT
>TRBJ1-1|many|TRBD1|TRBV27
CASSPFWTGSEAFF
TGTGCCAGCAGTCCGTTCTGGACAGGGTCTGAAGCTTTCTTT
>TRBJ2-5|many|.|TRBV20-1
CSARDPDRPPETQYF
TGCAGTGCTAGAGATCCAGATCGTCCGCCAGAGACCCAGTACTTC
>TRBJ1-5|.|TRBD1|TRBV4-2
CASSQDGRGGGQPQHF
TGTGCCAGCAGCCAAGATGGCAGGGGGGGTGGTCAGCCCCAGCATTTT
>TRBJ1-1|many|.|TRBV19
CASSIPLSRVVNTEAFF
TGTGCCAGTAGTATCCCCCTCTCTAGGGTAGTCAACACTGAAGCTTTCTTT